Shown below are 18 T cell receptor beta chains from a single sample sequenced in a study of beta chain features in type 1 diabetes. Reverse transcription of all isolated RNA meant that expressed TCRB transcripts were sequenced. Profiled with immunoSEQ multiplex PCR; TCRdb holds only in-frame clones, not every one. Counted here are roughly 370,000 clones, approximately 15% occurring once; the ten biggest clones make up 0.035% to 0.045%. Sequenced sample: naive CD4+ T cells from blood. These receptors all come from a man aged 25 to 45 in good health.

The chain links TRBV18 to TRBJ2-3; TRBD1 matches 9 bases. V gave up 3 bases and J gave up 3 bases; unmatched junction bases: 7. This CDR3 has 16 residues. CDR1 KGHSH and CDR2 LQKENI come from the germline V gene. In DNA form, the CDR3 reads TGTGCCAGCTCACCTTTGCCGGGACAGGGAACAGATACGCAGTATTTT. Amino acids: CASSPLPGQGTDTQYF.

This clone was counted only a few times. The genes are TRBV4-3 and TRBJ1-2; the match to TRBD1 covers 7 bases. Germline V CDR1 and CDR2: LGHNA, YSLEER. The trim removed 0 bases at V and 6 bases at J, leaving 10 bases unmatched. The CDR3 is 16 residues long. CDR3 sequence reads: CASSQDVAIGGNGYTF. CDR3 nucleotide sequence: TGCGCCAGCAGCCAAGATGTGGCAATAGGGGGCAATGGCTACACCTTC.

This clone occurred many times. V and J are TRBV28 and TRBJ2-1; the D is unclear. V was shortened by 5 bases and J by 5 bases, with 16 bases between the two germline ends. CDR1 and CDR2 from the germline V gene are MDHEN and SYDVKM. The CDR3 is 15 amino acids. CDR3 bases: TGTGCCAGCAGTCCCCACTTGCGGAGACACAATGAGCAGTTCTTC. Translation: CASSPHLRRHNEQFF.

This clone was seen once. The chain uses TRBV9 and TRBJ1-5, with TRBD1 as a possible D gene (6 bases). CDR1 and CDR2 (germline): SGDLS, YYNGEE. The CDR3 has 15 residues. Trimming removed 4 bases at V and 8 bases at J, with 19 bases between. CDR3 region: CASSPTGHLPEPQHF. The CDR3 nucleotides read TGTGCCAGCAGCCCTACGGGACACCTACCCGAGCCCCAGCATTTT.

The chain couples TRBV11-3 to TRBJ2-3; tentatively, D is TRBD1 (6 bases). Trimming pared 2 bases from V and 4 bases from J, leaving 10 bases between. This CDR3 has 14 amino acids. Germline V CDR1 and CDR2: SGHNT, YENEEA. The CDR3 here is CASSLTGFADTQYF. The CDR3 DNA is TGTGCCAGCAGCTTAACAGGGTTCGCAGATACGCAGTATTTT.

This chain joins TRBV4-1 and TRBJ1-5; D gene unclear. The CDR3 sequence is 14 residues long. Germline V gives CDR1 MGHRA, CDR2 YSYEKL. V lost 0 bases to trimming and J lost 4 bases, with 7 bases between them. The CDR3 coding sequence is TGCGCCAGCAGCCAAGACAGGCAGAATCAGCCCCAGCATTTT. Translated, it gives CASSQDRQNQPQHF.

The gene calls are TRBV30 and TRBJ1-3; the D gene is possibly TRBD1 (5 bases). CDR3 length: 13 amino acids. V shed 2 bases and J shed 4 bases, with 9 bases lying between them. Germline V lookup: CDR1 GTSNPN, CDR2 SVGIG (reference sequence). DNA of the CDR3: TGTGCCTGGAGTAAGGGGTTCGGAAACACCATATATTTT. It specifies CAWSKGFGNTIYF.

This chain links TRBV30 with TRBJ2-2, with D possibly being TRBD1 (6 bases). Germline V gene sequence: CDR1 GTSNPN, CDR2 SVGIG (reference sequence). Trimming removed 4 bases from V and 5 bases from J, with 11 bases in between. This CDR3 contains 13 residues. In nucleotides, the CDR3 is TGTGCCTGGACTCCGGACAGAACCGGGGAGCTGTTTTTT. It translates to CAWTPDRTGELFF.

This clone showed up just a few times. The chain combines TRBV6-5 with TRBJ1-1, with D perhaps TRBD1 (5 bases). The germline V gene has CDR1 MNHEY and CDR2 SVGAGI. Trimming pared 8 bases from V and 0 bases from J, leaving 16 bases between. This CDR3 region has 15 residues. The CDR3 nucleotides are TGTGCCAGCGCTGGACAACCGGAGGTGAACACTGAAGCTTTCTTT. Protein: CASAGQPEVNTEAFF.

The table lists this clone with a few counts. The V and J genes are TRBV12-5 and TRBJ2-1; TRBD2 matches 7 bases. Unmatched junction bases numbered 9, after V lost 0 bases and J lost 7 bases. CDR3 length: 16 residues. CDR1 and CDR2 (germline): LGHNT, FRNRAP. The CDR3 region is CASGLVLREFPNEQFF. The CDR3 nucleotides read TGTGCTAGTGGTTTGGTTCTGCGGGAGTTTCCTAATGAGCAGTTCTTC.

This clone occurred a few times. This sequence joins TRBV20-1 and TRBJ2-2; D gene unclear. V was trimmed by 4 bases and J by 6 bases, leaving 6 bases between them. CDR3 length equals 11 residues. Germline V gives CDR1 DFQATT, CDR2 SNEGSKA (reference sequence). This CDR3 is CSAMSPGELFF. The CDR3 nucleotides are TGCAGTGCTATGTCCCCCGGGGAGCTGTTTTTT.

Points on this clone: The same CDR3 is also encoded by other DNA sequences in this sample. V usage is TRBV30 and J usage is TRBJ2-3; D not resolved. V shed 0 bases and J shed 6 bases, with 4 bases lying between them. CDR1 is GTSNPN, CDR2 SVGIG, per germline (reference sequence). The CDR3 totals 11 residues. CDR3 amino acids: CAWSVRDTQYF. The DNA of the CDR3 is TGTGCCTGGAGTGTACGTGATACGCAGTATTTT. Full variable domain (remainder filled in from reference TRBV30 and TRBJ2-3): SQTIHQWPATLVQPVGSPLSLECTVEGTSNPNLYWYRQAAGRGLQLLFYSVGIGQISSEVPQNLSASRPQDRQFILSSKKLLLSDSGFYLCAWSVRDTQYFGPGTRLTVL.

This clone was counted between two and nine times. This CDR3 reads CASSLVGTGSTEAFF. Here the CDR3 DNA reads TGTGCCAGCAGCTTAGTCGGGACAGGGAGCACTGAAGCTTTCTTT. The rearrangement uses TRBV7-2 and TRBJ1-1; the match to TRBD1 covers 9 bases. The J segment lost 4 bases and the V segment lost 1 base, leaving 4 bases of the junction unmatched. Germline V gene sequence: CDR1 SGHTA, CDR2 FQGNSA. There are 15 residues in the CDR3.

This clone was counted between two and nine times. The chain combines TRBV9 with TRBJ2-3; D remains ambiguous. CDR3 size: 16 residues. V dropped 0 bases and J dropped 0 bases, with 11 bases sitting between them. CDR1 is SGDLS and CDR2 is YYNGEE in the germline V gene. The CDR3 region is CASSVAALISTDTQYF. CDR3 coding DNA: TGTGCCAGCAGCGTAGCAGCGTTGATTAGCACAGATACGCAGTATTTT.

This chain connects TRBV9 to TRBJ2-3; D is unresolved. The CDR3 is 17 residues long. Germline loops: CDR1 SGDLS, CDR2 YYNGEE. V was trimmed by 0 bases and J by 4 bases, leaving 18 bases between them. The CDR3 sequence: CASSVVPVGRNADTQYF. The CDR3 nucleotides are TGTGCCAGCAGCGTAGTCCCCGTGGGAAGGAACGCAGATACGCAGTATTTT. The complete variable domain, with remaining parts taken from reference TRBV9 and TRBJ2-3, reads DSGVTQTPKHLITATGQRVTLRCSPRSGDLSVYWYQQSLDQGLQFLIQYYNGEERAKGNILERFSAQQFPDLHSELNLSSLELGDSALYFCASSVVPVGRNADTQYFGPGTRLTVL.

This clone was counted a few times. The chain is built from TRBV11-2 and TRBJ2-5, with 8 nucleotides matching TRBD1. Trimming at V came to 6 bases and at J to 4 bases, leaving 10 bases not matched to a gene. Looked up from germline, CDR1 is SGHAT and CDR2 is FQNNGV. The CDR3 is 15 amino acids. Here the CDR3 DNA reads TGTGCCAGCAGGCAACCCAGGGGGCGGGGAGAGACCCAGTACTTC. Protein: CASRQPRGRGETQYF. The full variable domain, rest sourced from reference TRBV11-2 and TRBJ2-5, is EAGVAQSPRYKIIEKRQSVAFWCNPISGHATLYWYQQILGQGPKLLIQFQNNGVVDDSQLPKDRFSAERLKGVDSTLKIQPAKLEDSAVYLCASRQPRGRGETQYFGPGTRLLVL.

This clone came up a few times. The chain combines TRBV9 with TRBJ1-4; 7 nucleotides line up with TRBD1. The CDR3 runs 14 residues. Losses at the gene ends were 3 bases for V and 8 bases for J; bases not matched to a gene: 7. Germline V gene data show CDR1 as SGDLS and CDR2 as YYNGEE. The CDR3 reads CASSAGQPGEKLFF. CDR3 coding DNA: TGTGCCAGCAGCGCGGGACAGCCGGGAGAAAAACTGTTTTTT.

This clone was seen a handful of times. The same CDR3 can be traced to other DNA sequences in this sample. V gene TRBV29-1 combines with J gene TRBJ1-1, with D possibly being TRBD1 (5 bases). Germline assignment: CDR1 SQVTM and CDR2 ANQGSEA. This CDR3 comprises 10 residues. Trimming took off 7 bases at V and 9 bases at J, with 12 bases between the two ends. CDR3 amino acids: CSGTGVQAFF. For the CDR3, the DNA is TGCAGCGGTACAGGAGTGCAAGCTTTCTTT.